This TCR beta chain was identified during a study of blood T cell repertoires in COVID-19. The overall study: Some COVID-19 samples were acute and others convalescent; all came from the United States, Italy and Spain. T cells, B-cell-depleted T cells, or PBMCs supplied cDNA or gDNA.

The protocol was immunoSEQ multiplex PCR, while the TCRdb copy is restricted to in-frame clones and leaves out a portion. The sample lists under 500,000 clones; 70% to 90% were seen once. CDR1 and CDR2 from the germline V gene are SNHLY and FYNNEI. The CDR3 covers 15 residues. V was pared by 2 bases and J by 2 bases, with 10 bases between. Across under 25 US areas, participants ranged in age from roughly 18 to 89 years. This chain uses TRBV2 with TRBJ1-3; tentative D call: TRBD1 (6 bases). The clonotype comes from a woman between 18 and 29 years old with acute COVID-19. Material: PBMCs or T cells enriched from blood (not recorded which). CDR3 nucleotides: TGTGCCAGCAGTGAACAGGGGAAGGCTGGAAACACCATATATTTT. This encodes CASSEQGKAGNTIYF.